This TCR beta chain was captured by sequencing in a study of T cells in Graves' hyperthyroidism and ophthalmopathy. TCR beta CDR3 sequences were amplified from RNA transcripts. First-round RT-PCR targeting the TCR CDR3 was performed with the HTBI primer set. TCRdb processed the multiplex PCR reads anew with MiXCR; each CDR3 protein has one entry. The sample holds around 540,000 distinct CDR3 sequences, about half seen once. Over 18 months, lack of ophthalmopathy progression marked Graves' hyperthyroidism as stable. Uncontrolled infections, other autoimmune diseases, pregnancy or lactation led to exclusion of patients. The V end was cut by 3 bases, the J end by 9 bases, with 2 bases between. The CDR3 loop spans 8 amino acids. Germline CDR1 reads SQVTM; CDR2 reads ANQGSEA.

The genes are TRBV29-1 and TRBJ2-5; D uncertain. Source material: peripheral blood or thyroid tissue (not recorded which). This TCR came from a woman aged 18-35 years with Graves' hyperthyroidism. The CDR3 reads CSVEAQYF. CDR3 DNA: TGCAGCGTTGAGGCCCAGTACTTC. The full variable domain, completed using reference TRBV29-1 and TRBJ2-5, is SAVISQKPSRDICQRGTSLTIQCQVDSQVTMMFWYRQQPGQSLTLIATANQGSEATYESGFVIDKFPISRPNLTFSTLTVSNMSPEDSSIYLCSVEAQYFGPGTRLLVL.